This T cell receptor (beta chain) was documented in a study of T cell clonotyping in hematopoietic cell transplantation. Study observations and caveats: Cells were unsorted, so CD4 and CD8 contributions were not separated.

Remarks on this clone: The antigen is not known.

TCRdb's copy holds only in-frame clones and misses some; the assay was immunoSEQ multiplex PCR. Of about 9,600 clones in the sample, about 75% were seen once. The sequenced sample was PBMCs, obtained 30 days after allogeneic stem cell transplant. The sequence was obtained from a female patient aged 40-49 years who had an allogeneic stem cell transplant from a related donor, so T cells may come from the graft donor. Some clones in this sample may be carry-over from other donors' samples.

CDR3 in DNA: TGTGCCAGCAGCCGCCAAGGACGGTGGTACACCTTC. This codes for CASSRQGRWYTF. The rearrangement joins TRBV6-5 to TRBJ1-2, with unresolved D. This CDR3 has 12 residues. CDR1 and CDR2 from the germline V gene are MNHEY and SVGAGI. With 6 bases removed from V and 11 bases from J, the gap between germline ends came to 16 bases.